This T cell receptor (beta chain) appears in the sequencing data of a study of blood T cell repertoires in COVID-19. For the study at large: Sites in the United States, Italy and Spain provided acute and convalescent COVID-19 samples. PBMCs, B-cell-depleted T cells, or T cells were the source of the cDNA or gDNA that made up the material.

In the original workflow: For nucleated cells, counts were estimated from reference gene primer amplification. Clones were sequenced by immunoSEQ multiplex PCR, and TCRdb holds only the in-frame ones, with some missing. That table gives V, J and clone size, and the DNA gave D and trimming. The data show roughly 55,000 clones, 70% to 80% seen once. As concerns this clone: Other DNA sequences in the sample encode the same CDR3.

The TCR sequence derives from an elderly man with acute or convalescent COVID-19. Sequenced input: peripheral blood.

In DNA, the CDR3 is TGTGCCAGCAGTCGACAGGGACCTGCAACTAATGAAAAACTGTTTTTT. This sequence encodes CASSRQGPATNEKLFF. The rearrangement uses TRBV2 and TRBJ1-4, with 7 positions matching TRBD1. This CDR3 has 16 residues. With V trimmed by 5 bases and J by 0 bases, 6 bases remained unmatched. CDR1 and CDR2 from the germline V gene are SNHLY and FYNNEI.